The TCR beta chain described here comes from a study of blood T cell repertoires in COVID-19. This table comes from immunoSEQ multiplex PCR, and its TCRdb copy is limited to in-frame clones, with some not included. The sample lists about 280,000 clones; approximately 86% were seen once. The sequencing sample was made of peripheral blood. The clonotype was recovered from a woman in her forties or fifties who had recovered from COVID-19.

The CDR3 coding sequence is TGTGCCAGCAGCGCAACAGCGGGTCTCTTAGCTAACTATGGCTACACCTTC. Translated: CASSATAGLLANYGYTF. J is TRBJ1-2 and V is TRBV9, with unresolved D. Germline loops: CDR1 SGDLS, CDR2 YYNGEE. V was cut by 3 bases and J by 0 bases, with 18 bases left in between. CDR3 length: 17 amino acids.